The 6 T cell receptor beta chains below all came from one sample that was sequenced in a study of blood T cell repertoires in COVID-19. Produced via immunoSEQ multiplex PCR; TCRdb's table is partial and in-frame only. The data contain approximately 350,000 clones, roughly four fifths of them seen just once; the ten biggest clones take up less than 6%. The source material was PBMCs or T cells enriched from blood (not recorded which). The receptors stem from a woman aged 45-59 years who had recovered from COVID-19.

At least ten counts were recorded for this clone. The V and J genes are TRBV7-2 and TRBJ2-7; TRBD1 is a possible D gene (6 bases). Germline assignment: CDR1 SGHTA and CDR2 FQGNSA. The CDR3 loop spans 15 amino acids. V was trimmed by 1 base and J by 0 bases, leaving 10 bases between them. In nucleotides, the CDR3 is TGTGCCAGCAGCTTAGTAGAAGGGGGCTCCTACGAGCAGTACTTC. Protein product: CASSLVEGGSYEQYF.

V usage is TRBV5-1 and J usage is TRBJ2-6; TRBD2 is a possible D gene (5 bases). The ends were cut back, 2 bases at V and 2 bases at J, with 8 bases in the middle. The CDR3 sequence is 15 residues long. Germline V gene sequence: CDR1 SGHRS, CDR2 YFSETQ. The CDR3 DNA reads TGCGCCAGCAGCTTAGTCGGGACTGGGGCCAACGTCCTGACTTTC. It codes for CASSLVGTGANVLTF.

J is TRBJ2-1 and V is TRBV4-1, with 8 bases that match TRBD2. This CDR3 contains 14 residues. J gave up 6 bases and V 1 base, and 2 bases lay outside the gene matches. Germline assignment: CDR1 MGHRA and CDR2 YSYEKL. The CDR3 nucleotides are TGCGCCAGCAGCCAAGGCGGGGGGTTCAATGAGCAGTTCTTC. This encodes CASSQGGGFNEQFF.

The count of this clone is one. This sequence joins TRBV6-2 or TRBV6-3 and TRBJ1-6; possibly TRBD1 for D (5 bases). Per germline, CDR1 MNHEY and CDR2 SVGEGT. The CDR3 sequence is 16 residues long. V lost 5 bases and J lost 8, with 19 bases in between. The CDR3 nucleotides are TGTGCCAGCAGTCAAATCCCAGGGTTTTTGCATTCACCCCTCCACTTT. This codes for CASSQIPGFLHSPLHF.

This chain uses TRBV3-1 (or the pseudogene TRBV3-2) with TRBJ1-6; tentatively, D is TRBD1 (5 bases). The V end lost 8 bases, the J end lost 7 bases, and 15 bases lay between the germline ends. Germline V lookup: CDR1 LGHDT, CDR2 YNNKEL (reference sequence). This CDR3 spans 14 amino acids. The CDR3 DNA reads TGTGCCAGCTCCGGGACTTCCGGCAATTCACCCCTCCACTTT. Translated, it gives CASSGTSGNSPLHF.

V usage is TRBV30 and J usage is TRBJ1-2, with D uncertain. Deletions cut 1 base from V and 8 bases from J, with 14 bases between. The CDR3 totals 13 residues. The V gene's germline CDR1 is GTSNPN and CDR2 SVGIG (reference sequence). The CDR3 DNA reads TGTGCCTGGAGTGGTGAACAGACAAGCGGCTACACCTTC. It codes for CAWSGEQTSGYTF. Together with reference TRBV30 and TRBJ1-2, the CDR3 gives the full variable domain: SQTIHQWPATLVQPVGSPLSLECTVEGTSNPNLYWYRQAAGRGLQLLFYSVGIGQISSEVPQNLSASRPQDRQFILSSKKLLLSDSGFYLCAWSGEQTSGYTFGSGTRLTVV.